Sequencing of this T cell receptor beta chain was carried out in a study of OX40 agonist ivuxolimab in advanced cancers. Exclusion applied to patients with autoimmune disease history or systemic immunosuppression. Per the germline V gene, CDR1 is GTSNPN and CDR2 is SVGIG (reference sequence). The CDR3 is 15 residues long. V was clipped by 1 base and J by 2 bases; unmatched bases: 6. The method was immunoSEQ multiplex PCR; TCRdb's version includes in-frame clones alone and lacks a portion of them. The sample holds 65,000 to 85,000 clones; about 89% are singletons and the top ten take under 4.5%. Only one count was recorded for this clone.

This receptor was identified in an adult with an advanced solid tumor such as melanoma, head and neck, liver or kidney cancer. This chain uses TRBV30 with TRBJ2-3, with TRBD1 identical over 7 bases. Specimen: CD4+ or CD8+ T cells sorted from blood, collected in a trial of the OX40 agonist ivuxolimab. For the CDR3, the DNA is TGTGCCTGGAGTGCCCTGACAGGGTCCACAGATACGCAGTATTTT. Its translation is CAWSALTGSTDTQYF.